This T cell receptor beta chain appears in the sequencing data of a study of post-analysis software for immune sequencing data. Study-level findings and limits: Diversity measured as normalized Chao1 was significantly lower in multiple sclerosis patients than in controls. With TRBV5-6, TRBV5-1 and TRBV20-1 included, about five TRBV segments were more frequent in patients than in controls.

A remark on this clonotype: The antigen is unknown.

After removal of 4 bases from V and 8 bases from J, the junction contained 8 bases not matched to a gene. The CDR3 length is 15 residues. Germline CDR1 and CDR2: SGHDT and YYEEEE. TCR beta cDNA libraries included unique molecular identifiers. Each sample of roughly 0.9 to 11 million input T cells yielded approximately 500,000 cDNA molecules, so each molecule approximated one T cell. TCRdb ran MiXCR on the PCR reads and lists one entry per CDR3 protein. The table has some 690,000 distinct CDR3 sequences, roughly 30% seen once. The sample taken for sequencing was blood. The rearrangement joins TRBV5-6 to TRBJ1-6, with 8 bases identical to TRBD1. The source is a girl between 5 and 17 years old with multiple sclerosis. CDR3 sequence reads: CASSGPDRVYSPLHF. CDR3 DNA sequence: TGTGCCAGCAGCGGACCGGACAGGGTGTATTCACCCCTCCACTTT.